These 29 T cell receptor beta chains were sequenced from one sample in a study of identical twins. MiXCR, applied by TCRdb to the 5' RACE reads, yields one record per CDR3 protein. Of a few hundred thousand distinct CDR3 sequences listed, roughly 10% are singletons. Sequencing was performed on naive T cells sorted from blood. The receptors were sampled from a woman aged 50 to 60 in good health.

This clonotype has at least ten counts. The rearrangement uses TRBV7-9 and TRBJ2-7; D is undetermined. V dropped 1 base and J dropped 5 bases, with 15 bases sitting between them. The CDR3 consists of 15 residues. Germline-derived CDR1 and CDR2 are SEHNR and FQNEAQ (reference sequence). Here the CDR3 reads CASSLVGSGAHEQYV. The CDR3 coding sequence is TGTGCCAGCAGCTTAGTTGGGTCAGGAGCCCACGAGCAGTACGTC.

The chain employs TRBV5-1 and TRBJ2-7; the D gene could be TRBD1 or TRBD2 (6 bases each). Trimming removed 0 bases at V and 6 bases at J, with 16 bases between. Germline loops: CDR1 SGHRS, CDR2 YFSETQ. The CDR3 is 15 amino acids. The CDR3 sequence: CASSLGGAHSGEQYF. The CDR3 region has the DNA TGCGCCAGCAGCTTGGGGGGGGCGCATTCGGGCGAGCAGTACTTC.

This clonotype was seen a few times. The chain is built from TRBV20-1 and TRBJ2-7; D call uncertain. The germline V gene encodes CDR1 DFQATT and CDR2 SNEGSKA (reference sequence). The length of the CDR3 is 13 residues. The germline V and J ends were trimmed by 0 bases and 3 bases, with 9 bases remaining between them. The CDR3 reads CSARDSRFYEQYF. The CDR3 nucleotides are TGCAGTGCTAGAGATTCGCGGTTCTACGAGCAGTACTTC.

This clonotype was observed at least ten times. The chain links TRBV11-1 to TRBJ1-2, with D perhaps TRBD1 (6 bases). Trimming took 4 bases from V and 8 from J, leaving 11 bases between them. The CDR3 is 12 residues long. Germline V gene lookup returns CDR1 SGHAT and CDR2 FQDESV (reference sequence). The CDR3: CASSYTGYGYTF. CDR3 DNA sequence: TGTGCCAGCAGCTACACAGGGTACGGCTACACCTTC.

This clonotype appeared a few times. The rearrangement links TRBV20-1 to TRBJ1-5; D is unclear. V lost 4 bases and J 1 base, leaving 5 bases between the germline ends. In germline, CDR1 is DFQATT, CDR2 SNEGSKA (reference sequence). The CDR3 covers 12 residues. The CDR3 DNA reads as TGCAGTGCTAAATCCAGCAATCAGCCCCAGCATTTT. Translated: CSAKSSNQPQHF.

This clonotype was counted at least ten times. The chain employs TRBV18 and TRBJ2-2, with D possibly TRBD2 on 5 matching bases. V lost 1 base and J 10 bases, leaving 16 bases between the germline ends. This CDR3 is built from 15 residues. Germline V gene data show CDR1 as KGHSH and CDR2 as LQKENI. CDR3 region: CASSPRVGRDEELFF. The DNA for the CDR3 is TGTGCCAGCTCACCACGGGTCGGCCGGGATGAGGAGCTGTTTTTT.

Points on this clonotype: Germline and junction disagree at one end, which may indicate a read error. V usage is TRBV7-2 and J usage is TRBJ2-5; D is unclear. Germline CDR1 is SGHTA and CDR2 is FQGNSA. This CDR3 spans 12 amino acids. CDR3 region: CASSQPKEAQYF. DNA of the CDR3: TGTGCCAGCAGCCAACCCAAAGAGGCCCAGTACTTC.

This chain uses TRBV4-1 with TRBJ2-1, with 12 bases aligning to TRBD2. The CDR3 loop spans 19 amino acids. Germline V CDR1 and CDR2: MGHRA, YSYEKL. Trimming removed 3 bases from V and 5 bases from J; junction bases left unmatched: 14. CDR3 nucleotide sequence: TGCGCCAGCAGCCATGACGGCCCATTGACTAGCGGGGGAAACAATGAGCAGTTCTTC. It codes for CASSHDGPLTSGGNNEQFF.

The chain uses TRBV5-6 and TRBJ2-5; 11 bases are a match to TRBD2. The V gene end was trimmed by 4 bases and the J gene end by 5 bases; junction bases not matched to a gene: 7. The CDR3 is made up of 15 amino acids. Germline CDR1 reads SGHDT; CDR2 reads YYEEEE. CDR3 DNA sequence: TGTGCCAGCAGCACAGTAGCGGGAGGGAGGGAGACCCAGTACTTC. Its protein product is CASSTVAGGRETQYF.

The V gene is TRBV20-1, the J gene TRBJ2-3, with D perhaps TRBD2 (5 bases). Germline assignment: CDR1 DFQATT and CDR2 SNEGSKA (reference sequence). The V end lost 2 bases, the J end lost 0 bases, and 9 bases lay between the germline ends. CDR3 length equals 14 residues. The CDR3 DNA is TGCAGTGCTAGATGGCCGGGGAGCACAGATACGCAGTATTTT. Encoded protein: CSARWPGSTDTQYF.

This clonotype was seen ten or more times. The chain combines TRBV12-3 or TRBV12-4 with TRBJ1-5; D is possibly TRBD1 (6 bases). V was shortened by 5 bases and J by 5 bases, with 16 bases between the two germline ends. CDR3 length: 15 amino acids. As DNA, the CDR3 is TGTGCCAGCAGTCCAGATGGCAGGGGAGATCAGCCCCAGCATTTT. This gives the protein CASSPDGRGDQPQHF.

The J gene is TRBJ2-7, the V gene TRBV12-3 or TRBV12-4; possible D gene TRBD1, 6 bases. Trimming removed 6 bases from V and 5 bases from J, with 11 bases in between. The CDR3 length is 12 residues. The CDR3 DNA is TGTGCCAGCAGCTCGGACAGACACGAGCAGTACTTC. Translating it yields CASSSDRHEQYF.

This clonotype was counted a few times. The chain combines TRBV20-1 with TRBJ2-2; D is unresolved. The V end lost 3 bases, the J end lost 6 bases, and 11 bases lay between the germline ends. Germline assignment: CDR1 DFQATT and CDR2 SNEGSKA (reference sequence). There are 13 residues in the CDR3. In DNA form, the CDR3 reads TGCAGTGCTAGTCTGATCCGGGCCGGGGAGCTGTTTTTT. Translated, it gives CSASLIRAGELFF.

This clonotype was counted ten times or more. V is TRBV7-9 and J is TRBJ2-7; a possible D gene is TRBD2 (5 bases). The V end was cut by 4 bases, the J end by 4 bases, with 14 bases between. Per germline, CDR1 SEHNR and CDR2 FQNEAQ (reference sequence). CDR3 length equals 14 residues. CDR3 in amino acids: CASSSGLDEYEQYV. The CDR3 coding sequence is TGTGCCAGCAGCTCTGGACTGGATGAGTACGAGCAGTACGTC.

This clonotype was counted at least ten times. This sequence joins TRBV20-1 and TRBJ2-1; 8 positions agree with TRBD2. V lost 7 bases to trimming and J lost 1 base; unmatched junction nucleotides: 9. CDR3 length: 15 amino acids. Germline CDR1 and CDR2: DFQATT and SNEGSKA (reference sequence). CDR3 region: CSVRPAGASYNEQFF. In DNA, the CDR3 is TGCAGTGTCAGACCAGCGGGAGCTTCCTACAATGAGCAGTTCTTC.

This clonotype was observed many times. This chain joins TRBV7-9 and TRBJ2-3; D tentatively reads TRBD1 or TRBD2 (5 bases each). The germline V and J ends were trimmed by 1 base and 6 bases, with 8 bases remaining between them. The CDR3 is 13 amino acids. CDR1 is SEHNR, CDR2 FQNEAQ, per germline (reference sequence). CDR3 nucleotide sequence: TGTGCCAGCAGCTTAGTTGGGACGGATACGCAGTATTTT. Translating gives CASSLVGTDTQYF.

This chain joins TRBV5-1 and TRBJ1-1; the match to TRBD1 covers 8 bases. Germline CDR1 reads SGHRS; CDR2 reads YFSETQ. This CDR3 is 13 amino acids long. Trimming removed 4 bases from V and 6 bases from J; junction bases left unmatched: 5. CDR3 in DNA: TGCGCCAGCAGCAGAGGACAGGGTTCTGAAGCTTTCTTT. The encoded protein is CASSRGQGSEAFF.

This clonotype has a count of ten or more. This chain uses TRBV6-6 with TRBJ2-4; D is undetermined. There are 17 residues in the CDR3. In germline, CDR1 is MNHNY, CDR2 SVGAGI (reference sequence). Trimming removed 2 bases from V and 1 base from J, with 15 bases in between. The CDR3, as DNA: TGTGCCAGCAGTTACACCGACACCCATGGGGCCAAAAACATTCAGTACTTC. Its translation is CASSYTDTHGAKNIQYF.

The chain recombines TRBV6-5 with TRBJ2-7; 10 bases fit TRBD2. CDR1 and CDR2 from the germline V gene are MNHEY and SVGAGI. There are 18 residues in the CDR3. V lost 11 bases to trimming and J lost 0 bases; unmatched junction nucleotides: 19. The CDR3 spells CAGSQGAGGSSSSYEQYF. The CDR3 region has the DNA TGTGCCGGGTCTCAGGGAGCGGGAGGGAGTTCGAGCTCCTACGAGCAGTACTTC.

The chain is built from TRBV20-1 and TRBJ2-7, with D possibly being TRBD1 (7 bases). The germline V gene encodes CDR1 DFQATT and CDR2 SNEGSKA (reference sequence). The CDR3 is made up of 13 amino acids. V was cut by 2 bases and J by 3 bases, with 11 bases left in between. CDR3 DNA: TGCAGTGCTAGACAGGGGGGCGTCTACGAGCAGTACTTC. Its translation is CSARQGGVYEQYF.

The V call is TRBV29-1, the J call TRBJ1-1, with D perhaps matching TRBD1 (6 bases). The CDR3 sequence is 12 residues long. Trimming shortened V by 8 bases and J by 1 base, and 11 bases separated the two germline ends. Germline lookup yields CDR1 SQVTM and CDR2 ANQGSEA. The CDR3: CSTRGGNTEAFF. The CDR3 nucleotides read TGCAGCACCCGAGGGGGGAACACTGAAGCTTTCTTT.

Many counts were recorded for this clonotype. CDR3 sequence reads: CAISDDRANEQYF. The CDR3 DNA is TGTGCCATCAGTGATGACAGGGCGAACGAGCAGTACTTC. V is TRBV10-3 and J is TRBJ2-7; 7 bases match TRBD1. The trim removed 3 bases at V and 5 bases at J, leaving 4 bases unmatched. The CDR3 is 13 residues long. Germline assignment: CDR1 ENHRY and CDR2 SYGVKD.

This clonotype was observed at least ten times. CDR3 region: CASSLDRAFNEQFF. The DNA of the CDR3 is TGTGCCAGCAGTTTAGATAGGGCCTTCAATGAGCAGTTCTTC. The rearrangement joins TRBV27 to TRBJ2-1; D is unclear. The V gene's germline CDR1 is MNHEY and CDR2 SMNVEV (reference sequence). Between the trimmed V and J ends, which lost 2 bases and 6 bases, there was a span of 11 bases. There are 14 residues in the CDR3.

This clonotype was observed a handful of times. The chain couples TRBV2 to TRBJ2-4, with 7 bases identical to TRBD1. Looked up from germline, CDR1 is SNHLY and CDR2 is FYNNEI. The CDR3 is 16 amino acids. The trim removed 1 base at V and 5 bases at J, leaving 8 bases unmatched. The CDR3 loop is CASSEGGAGGQNIQYF. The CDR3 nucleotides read TGTGCCAGCAGTGAAGGTGGGGCAGGGGGTCAAAACATTCAGTACTTC.

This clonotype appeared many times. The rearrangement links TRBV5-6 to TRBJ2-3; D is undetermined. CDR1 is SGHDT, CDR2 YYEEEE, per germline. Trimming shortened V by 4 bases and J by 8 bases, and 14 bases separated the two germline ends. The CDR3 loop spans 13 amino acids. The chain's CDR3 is CASSLMEGGTQYF. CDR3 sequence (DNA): TGTGCCAGCAGCCTCATGGAAGGCGGTACGCAGTATTTT. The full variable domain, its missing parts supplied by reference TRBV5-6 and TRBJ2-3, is DAGVTQSPTHLIKTRGQQVTLRCSPKSGHDTVSWYQQALGQGPQFIFQYYEEEERQRGNFPDRFSGHQFPNYSSELNVNALLLGDSALYLCASSLMEGGTQYFGPGTRLTVL.

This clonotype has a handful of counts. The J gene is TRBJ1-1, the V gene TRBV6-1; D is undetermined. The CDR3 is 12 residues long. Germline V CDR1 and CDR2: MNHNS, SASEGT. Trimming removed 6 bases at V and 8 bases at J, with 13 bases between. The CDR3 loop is CASSPSKPEAFF. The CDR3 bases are TGTGCCAGCAGCCCCTCGAAGCCGGAAGCTTTCTTT.

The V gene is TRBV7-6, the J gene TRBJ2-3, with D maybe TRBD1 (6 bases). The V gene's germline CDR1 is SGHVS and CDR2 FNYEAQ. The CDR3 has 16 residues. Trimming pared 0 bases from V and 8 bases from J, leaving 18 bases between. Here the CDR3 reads CASSLAVGGSQSTQYF. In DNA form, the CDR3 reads TGTGCCAGCAGCTTAGCAGTTGGGGGCAGCCAATCTACGCAGTATTTT.

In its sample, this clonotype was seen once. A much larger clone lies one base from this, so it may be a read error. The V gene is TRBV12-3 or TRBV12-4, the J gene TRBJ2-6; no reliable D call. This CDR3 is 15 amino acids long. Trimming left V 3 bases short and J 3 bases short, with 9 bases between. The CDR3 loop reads CASSFPVVGANVLTF. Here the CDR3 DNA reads TGTGCCAGCAGTTTTCCGGTGGTTGGGGCCAACGTCCTGACTTTC.

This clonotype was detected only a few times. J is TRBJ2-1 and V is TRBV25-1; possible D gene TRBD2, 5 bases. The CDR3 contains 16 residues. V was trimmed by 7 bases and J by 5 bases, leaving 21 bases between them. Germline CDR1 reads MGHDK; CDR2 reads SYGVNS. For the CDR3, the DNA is TGTGCCAGCATTCTCGCGGGCCGGGTGCAAAACAATGAGCAGTTCTTC. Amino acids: CASILAGRVQNNEQFF.